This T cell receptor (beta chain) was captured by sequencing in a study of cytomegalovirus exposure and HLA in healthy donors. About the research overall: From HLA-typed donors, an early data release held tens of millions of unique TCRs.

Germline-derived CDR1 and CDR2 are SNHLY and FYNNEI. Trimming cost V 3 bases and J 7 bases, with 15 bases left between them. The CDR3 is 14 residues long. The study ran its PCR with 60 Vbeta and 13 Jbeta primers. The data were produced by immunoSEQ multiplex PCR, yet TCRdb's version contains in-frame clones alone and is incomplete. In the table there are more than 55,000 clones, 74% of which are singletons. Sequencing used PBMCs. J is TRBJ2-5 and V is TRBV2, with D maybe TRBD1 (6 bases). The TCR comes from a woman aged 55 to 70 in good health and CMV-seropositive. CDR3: CASSDVRGEGTQYF. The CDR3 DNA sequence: TGTGCCAGCAGTGACGTCAGGGGAGAAGGGACCCAGTACTTC.